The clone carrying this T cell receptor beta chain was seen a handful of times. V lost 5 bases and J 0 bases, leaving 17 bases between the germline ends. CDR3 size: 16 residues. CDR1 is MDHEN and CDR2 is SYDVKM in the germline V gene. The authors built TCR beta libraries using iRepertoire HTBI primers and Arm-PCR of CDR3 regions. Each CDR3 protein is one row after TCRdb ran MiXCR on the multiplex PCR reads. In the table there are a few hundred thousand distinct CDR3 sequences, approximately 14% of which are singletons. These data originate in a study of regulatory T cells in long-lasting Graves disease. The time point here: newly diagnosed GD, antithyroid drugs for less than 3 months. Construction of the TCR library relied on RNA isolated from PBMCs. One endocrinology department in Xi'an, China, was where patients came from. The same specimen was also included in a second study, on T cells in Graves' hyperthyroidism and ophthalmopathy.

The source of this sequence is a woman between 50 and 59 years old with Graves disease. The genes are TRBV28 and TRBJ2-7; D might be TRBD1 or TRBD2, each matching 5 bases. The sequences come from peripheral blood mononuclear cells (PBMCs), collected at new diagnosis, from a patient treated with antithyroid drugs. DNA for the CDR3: TGTGCCAGCAGTGCCGACCGGGACGCGACCTCCTACGAGCAGTACTTC. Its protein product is CASSADRDATSYEQYF.